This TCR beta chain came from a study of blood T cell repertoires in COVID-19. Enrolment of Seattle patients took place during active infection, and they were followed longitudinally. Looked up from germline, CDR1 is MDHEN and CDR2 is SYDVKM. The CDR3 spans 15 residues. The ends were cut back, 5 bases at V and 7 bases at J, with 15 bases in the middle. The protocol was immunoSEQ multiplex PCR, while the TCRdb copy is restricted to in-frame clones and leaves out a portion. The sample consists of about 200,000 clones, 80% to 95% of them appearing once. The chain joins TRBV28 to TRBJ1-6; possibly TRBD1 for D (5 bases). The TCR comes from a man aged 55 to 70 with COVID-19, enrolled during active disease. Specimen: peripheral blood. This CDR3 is CASSPQPGRNSPLHF. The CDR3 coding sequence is TGTGCCAGCAGTCCGCAGCCAGGGCGGAATTCACCCCTCCACTTT.